This T cell receptor beta chain emerged from a study of Graves' ophthalmopathy and Graves' hyperthyroidism. In its sample, this clonotype was seen many times. The antigen is not known. The study amplified TCR beta CDR3 regions using RNA transcripts. A first-round RT-PCR used HTBI primers, followed by a second-round multiplex PCR. MiXCR, applied by TCRdb to the multiplex PCR reads, yields one record per CDR3 protein. The data show about 640,000 distinct CDR3 sequences, 35% to 50% seen once. The CDR3 extends over 14 amino acids. Germline CDR1 is SGDLS and CDR2 is YYNGEE. The germline V and J ends were trimmed by 0 bases and 4 bases, with 8 bases remaining between them. Study conclusions and caveats: Using a 13-signature model, the authors split ophthalmopathy from stable hyperthyroidism, with roughly 90% sensitivity and approximately 81% specificity. Blood also held most thyroid clonotypes expanded above 0.001 frequency.

Moderate-to-severe activity, with CAS ≥3, NOSPECS ≥4 and duration under 3 months, characterized the donors with ophthalmopathy. PBMCs were isolated from an approximately 10 ml sample of fresh peripheral blood. The TCR sequence derives from an adult man with Graves' ophthalmopathy. The specimen sequenced was peripheral blood. This chain connects TRBV9 to TRBJ1-3; D gene ambiguous. The DNA for the CDR3 is TGTGCCAGCAGCGTAGATGCGGAAGGAAACACCATATATTTT. Encoded protein: CASSVDAEGNTIYF.